This TCR beta chain comes out of a study of blood T cells in healthy people across ages. General study points: Strong correlation existed between TCR beta diversity and naive T cell percentage.

For the second PCR, which ran for roughly 7 to 11 cycles, a sample-barcoded 5' primer and a J-beta primer mix were used. MiXCR, applied by TCRdb to the 5' RACE reads, yields one record per CDR3 protein. The sample includes roughly 1,800,000 distinct CDR3 sequences, less than 50% seen only once; the top ten take approximately 2.1%. This CDR3 is built from 15 residues. The V gene's germline CDR1 is MNHEY and CDR2 SMNVEV (reference sequence). As for this clonotype: Its antigen is as yet unknown.

The rearrangement joins TRBV27 to TRBJ2-5; 8 bases align to TRBD1. Gene TRBJ2-7 matches the end of the DNA better, so the J call may be wrong. Sequencing was carried out using blood. The clonotype was recovered from a woman aged 40 to 50 in good health. The CDR3 DNA reads TGTGCCAGCAGTCCCCCGGGACAGGTTCTTCGCGAGCAGTACTTC. Protein sequence: CASSPPGQVLREQYF.